These 8 T cell receptor beta chains came from one sample sequenced in a study of blood T cell repertoires in COVID-19. TCRdb keeps only in-frame clones here, not all; method: immunoSEQ multiplex PCR. The top ten clones hold under 7% of a sample with fewer than 350,000 clones, around 88% of them seen once. The sample comprised PBMCs or T cells enriched from blood (not recorded which). These receptors originate from a woman between 35 and 50 years old who had recovered from COVID-19.

This chain connects TRBV7-2 to TRBJ1-3, with 9 nucleotides matching TRBD1. Trimming removed 6 bases from V and 2 bases from J; junction bases left unmatched: 14. The CDR3 covers 18 residues. Germline CDR1 SGHTA, CDR2 FQGNSA. The CDR3 sequence: CASRPPIGDRATGNTIYF. The CDR3 DNA follows: TGTGCCAGCAGACCCCCCATAGGGGACAGGGCGACTGGAAACACCATATATTTT.

The chain couples TRBV4-1 to TRBJ2-7; 13 bases align to TRBD2. V gave up 1 base and J gave up 3 bases; unmatched junction bases: 6. Germline-derived CDR1 and CDR2 are MGHRA and YSYEKL. CDR3 length: 17 residues. The CDR3 reads CASSQGGTSGTSYEQYF. CDR3 nucleotides: TGCGCCAGCAGCCAAGGGGGGACTAGCGGGACCAGCTACGAGCAGTACTTC.

The chain combines TRBV18 with TRBJ2-1, with D maybe TRBD1 (5 bases). The CDR3 has 17 residues. The germline V gene encodes CDR1 KGHSH and CDR2 LQKENI. V was cut by 1 base and J by 2 bases, with 15 bases left in between. In DNA, the CDR3 is TGTGCCAGCTCACCACGAGGAACAGGCGCTCCCTACAATGAGCAGTTCTTC. This encodes CASSPRGTGAPYNEQFF.

The V and J genes are TRBV27 and TRBJ2-2; 8 bases match TRBD1. CDR3 length: 15 amino acids. The V gene end was trimmed by 6 bases and the J gene end by 1 base; junction bases not matched to a gene: 4. In germline, CDR1 is MNHEY, CDR2 SMNVEV (reference sequence). The CDR3 sequence is CASRRGQENTGELFF. CDR3 nucleotides: TGTGCCAGCAGGCGGGGACAGGAGAACACCGGGGAGCTGTTTTTT.

The V gene is TRBV27, the J gene TRBJ1-1; D is unresolved. Trimming took off 6 bases at V and 6 bases at J, with 17 bases between the two ends. The CDR3 totals 14 residues. Germline V CDR1 and CDR2: MNHEY, SMNVEV (reference sequence). As DNA, the CDR3 is TGTGCCAGCAGCACTAACCAGAGGCCCCCTGAAGCTTTCTTT. Amino acids: CASSTNQRPPEAFF.

The genes are TRBV29-1 and TRBJ1-2; 9 bases line up with TRBD1. Germline loops: CDR1 SQVTM, CDR2 ANQGSEA. J was trimmed by 7 bases and V by 7 bases; bases with no gene match: 13. CDR3 length equals 14 residues. In nucleotides, the CDR3 is TGCAGCGCCTCAGGCAGACAGGGGGATGGTGGCTACACCTTC. Amino acid sequence: CSASGRQGDGGYTF. Drawing the rest from reference TRBV29-1 and TRBJ1-2, the complete variable domain is SAVISQKPSRDICQRGTSLTIQCQVDSQVTMMFWYRQQPGQSLTLIATANQGSEATYESGFVIDKFPISRPNLTFSTLTVSNMSPEDSSIYLCSASGRQGDGGYTFGSGTRLTVV.

Only a few counts were recorded for this clone. The gene calls are TRBV6-1 and TRBJ2-1; TRBD1 agrees at 7 bases. With V trimmed by 2 bases and J by 2 bases, 3 bases remained unmatched. CDR1 and CDR2 (germline): MNHNS, SASEGT. The CDR3 runs to 15 residues. The CDR3 loop is CASSELGQPYNEQFF. The CDR3 nucleotides read TGTGCCAGCAGTGAACTGGGACAGCCCTACAATGAGCAGTTCTTC.

V gene TRBV15 combines with J gene TRBJ1-2; maybe TRBD1 (5 bases). The CDR3 is 16 residues long. Germline V CDR1 and CDR2: LNHNV, YYDKDF (reference sequence). V lost 8 bases, J lost 4 bases, and 23 bases lay in between. This chain's CDR3 is CATQANPGQETYGYTF. Here the CDR3 DNA reads TGTGCCACCCAAGCCAATCCCGGACAAGAGACCTATGGCTACACCTTC.